This is a list of T cell receptor beta chains from one sample in a study of Ad26.COV2.S vaccination and SARS-CoV-2 variants. Sequencing used immunoSEQ multiplex PCR; TCRdb keeps in-frame clones, though not all of them. The repertoire holds 300,000 to 350,000 clones, with roughly 84% as singletons. Material: peripheral blood, obtained in a trial of Ad26.COV2.S vaccine versus placebo. The source of these receptors is a person between 18 and 60 years old who received the Ad26.COV2.S COVID-19 vaccine or a placebo. The CDR3 runs from the conserved cysteine through the conserved F or W. The D gene is left open where the match is weak. Clone size appears in some rows only: once, few, many, or a class for an expanded clone.

J,D,length,V,size,CDR3,DNA
TRBJ1-3,TRBD1,16,TRBV5-6,NA,CASSFPPGQLGNTIYF,TGTGCCAGCAGCTTCCCACCGGGACAGTTAGGAAACACCATATATTTT
TRBJ1-2,TRBD1,18,TRBV7-8,NA,CASSLGFGQGAHGYGYTF,TGTGCCAGCAGCTTAGGTTTCGGACAGGGGGCGCATGGCTATGGCTACACCTTC
TRBJ2-2,NA,11,TRBV3-1/TRBV3-2,NA,CASSQVNQLFF,TGTGCCAGCAGCCAAGTTAACCAGCTGTTTTTT
TRBJ1-1,NA,11,TRBV19,few,CATSLRFEAFF,TGTGCCACCAGTCTGCGCTTTGAAGCTTTCTTT
TRBJ1-2,NA,14,TRBV6-5,NA,CASSYRGSSRGYTF,TGTGCCAGCAGTTACAGGGGATCCTCTCGGGGCTACACCTTC
TRBJ2-7,NA,11,TRBV30,NA,CAWTHLDEQYF,TGTGCCTGGACCCACCTGGACGAGCAGTACTTC
TRBJ1-1,TRBD1,14,TRBV6-6,many,CAIRYRGGYTEAFF,TGTGCCATCCGTTACAGGGGAGGGTACACTGAAGCTTTCTTT
TRBJ2-7,NA,15,TRBV4-3,few,CASSQGPGNSYEQYF,TGCGCCAGCAGCCAAGGGCCGGGGAACTCCTACGAGCAGTACTTC
TRBJ1-1,TRBD1,14,TRBV7-8,NA,CASSSGQRNTEAFF,TGTGCCAGCAGCTCGGGACAGCGGAACACTGAAGCTTTCTTT
TRBJ2-5,TRBD1,13,TRBV9,NA,CASSLDRGETQYF,TGTGCCAGCAGCCTGGACAGGGGAGAGACCCAGTACTTC
TRBJ2-7,TRBD1,14,TRBV2,NA,CASGQGVLLYEQYF,TGTGCCAGCGGACAGGGGGTCCTCCTCTACGAGCAGTACTTC
TRBJ1-5,NA,14,TRBV6-5,NA,CASSFRDSNQPQHF,TGTGCCAGCAGTTTCAGAGATAGCAATCAGCCCCAGCATTTT
TRBJ1-1,NA,12,TRBV30,NA,CAWSDKNTEAFF,TGTGCCTGGTCAGACAAAAACACTGAAGCTTTCTTT
TRBJ2-3,TRBD1,16,TRBV3-1/TRBV3-2,NA,CASSQDQGAFTDTQYF,TGTGCCAGCAGCCAGGACCAGGGGGCTTTCACAGATACGCAGTATTTT
TRBJ1-5,NA,18,TRBV11-2,once,CASSPKDRWGLSNQPQHF,TGTGCCAGCAGTCCTAAGGACCGATGGGGGCTCAGCAATCAGCCCCAGCATTTT
TRBJ1-2,NA,16,TRBV18,once,CASSPRLDSPVYGYTF,TGTGCCAGCTCACCACGACTCGACAGTCCTGTCTATGGCTACACCTTC
TRBJ2-2,TRBD2,15,TRBV27,NA,CASTLGVAGTGELFF,TGTGCCAGCACCCTTGGGGTAGCGGGGACCGGGGAGCTGTTTTTT
TRBJ2-7,TRBD1,15,TRBV18,NA,CASSRVGQGAREQYF,TGTGCCAGCTCCCGGGTGGGACAGGGGGCGCGTGAGCAGTACTTC
TRBJ1-4,TRBD1,15,TRBV7-9,NA,CASSPQDRRREKLFF,TGTGCCAGCAGCCCGCAGGACAGGCGACGTGAAAAACTGTTTTTT
TRBJ2-1,TRBD2,17,TRBV6-2/TRBV6-3,NA,CASSYGWVAGVRPEQFF,TGTGCCAGCAGTTACGGATGGGTAGCGGGGGTGCGGCCTGAGCAGTTCTTC
TRBJ2-1,NA,15,TRBV7-2,NA,CASTLDGASGNEQFF,TGTGCCAGCACCCTAGATGGTGCTTCGGGTAATGAGCAGTTCTTC
TRBJ2-1,TRBD1,16,TRBV3-1/TRBV3-2,NA,CASSLTGTGSYNEQFF,TGTGCCAGCAGCCTCACCGGGACAGGGTCCTACAATGAGCAGTTCTTC
TRBJ1-2,NA,12,TRBV18,NA,CASTMEGRGYTF,TGTGCCAGCACCATGGAGGGGCGTGGCTACACCTTC
TRBJ2-4,TRBD1,15,TRBV30,NA,CAWSGQTGNLNIQYF,TGTGCCTGGAGTGGCCAGACAGGGAATTTGAACATTCAGTACTTC
TRBJ1-4,NA,16,TRBV11-2,NA,CASSFALGRGEEKLFF,TGTGCCAGCAGCTTCGCCCTGGGTAGGGGGGAAGAAAAACTGTTTTTT
TRBJ2-7,TRBD2,14,TRBV11-2,NA,CASSFTSGYYEQYF,TGTGCCAGCAGCTTTACTAGCGGATACTACGAGCAGTACTTC
TRBJ2-2,NA,15,TRBV29-1,NA,CSVEEQDENTGELFF,TGCAGCGTTGAAGAGCAGGACGAGAACACCGGGGAGCTGTTTTTT
TRBJ1-4,NA,14,TRBV6-5,NA,CASRGDSLSEKLFF,TGTGCCAGCAGGGGGGACTCCTTGAGTGAAAAACTGTTTTTT
TRBJ2-7,NA,14,TRBV7-8,NA,CASSLNTGSYEQYF,TGTGCCAGCAGCTTAAATACAGGGTCCTACGAGCAGTACTTC
TRBJ2-3,TRBD2,14,TRBV27,NA,CASSRGGYADTQYF,TGTGCCAGCAGTCGGGGGGGCTATGCAGATACGCAGTATTTT
TRBJ2-5,NA,14,TRBV18,NA,CASSPQGLQETQYF,TGTGCCAGCTCACCACAGGGGCTCCAAGAGACCCAGTACTTC
TRBJ1-1,NA,15,TRBV2,NA,CASRPEGGQQGGAFF,TGTGCCAGCAGACCCGAGGGTGGGCAACAGGGAGGCGCTTTCTTT
TRBJ1-5,NA,15,TRBV12-5,NA,CASGQGDYSNQPQHF,TGTGCTAGTGGTCAAGGGGACTATAGCAATCAGCCCCAGCATTTT
TRBJ2-2,NA,15,TRBV5-1,once,CASSLSGGSTGELFF,TGCGCCAGCAGCTTGTCTGGGGGCAGCACCGGGGAGCTGTTTTTT
TRBJ1-2,NA,16,TRBV19,NA,CASSPRSGGGNYGYTF,TGTGCCAGTAGTCCCCGGTCCGGAGGGGGTAACTATGGCTACACCTTC
TRBJ1-2,NA,14,TRBV5-6,NA,CASSHRQENYGYTF,TGTGCCAGCAGCCATAGACAGGAGAACTATGGCTACACCTTC
TRBJ1-5,TRBD1,16,TRBV4-3,NA,CASSQDPGAGGQPQHF,TGCGCCAGCAGCCAAGATCCGGGGGCAGGGGGTCAGCCCCAGCATTTT
TRBJ2-5,NA,15,TRBV5-4,NA,CASSFPGYPMQTQYF,TGTGCCAGCAGCTTCCCAGGGTATCCGATGCAGACCCAGTACTTC
TRBJ1-2,NA,14,TRBV9,NA,CASSVATGSYGYTF,TGTGCCAGCAGCGTAGCTACAGGGAGCTATGGCTACACCTTC
TRBJ2-5,NA,14,TRBV2,NA,CASSASEVGETQYF,TGTGCCAGCAGCGCCTCGGAGGTGGGGGAGACCCAGTACTTC